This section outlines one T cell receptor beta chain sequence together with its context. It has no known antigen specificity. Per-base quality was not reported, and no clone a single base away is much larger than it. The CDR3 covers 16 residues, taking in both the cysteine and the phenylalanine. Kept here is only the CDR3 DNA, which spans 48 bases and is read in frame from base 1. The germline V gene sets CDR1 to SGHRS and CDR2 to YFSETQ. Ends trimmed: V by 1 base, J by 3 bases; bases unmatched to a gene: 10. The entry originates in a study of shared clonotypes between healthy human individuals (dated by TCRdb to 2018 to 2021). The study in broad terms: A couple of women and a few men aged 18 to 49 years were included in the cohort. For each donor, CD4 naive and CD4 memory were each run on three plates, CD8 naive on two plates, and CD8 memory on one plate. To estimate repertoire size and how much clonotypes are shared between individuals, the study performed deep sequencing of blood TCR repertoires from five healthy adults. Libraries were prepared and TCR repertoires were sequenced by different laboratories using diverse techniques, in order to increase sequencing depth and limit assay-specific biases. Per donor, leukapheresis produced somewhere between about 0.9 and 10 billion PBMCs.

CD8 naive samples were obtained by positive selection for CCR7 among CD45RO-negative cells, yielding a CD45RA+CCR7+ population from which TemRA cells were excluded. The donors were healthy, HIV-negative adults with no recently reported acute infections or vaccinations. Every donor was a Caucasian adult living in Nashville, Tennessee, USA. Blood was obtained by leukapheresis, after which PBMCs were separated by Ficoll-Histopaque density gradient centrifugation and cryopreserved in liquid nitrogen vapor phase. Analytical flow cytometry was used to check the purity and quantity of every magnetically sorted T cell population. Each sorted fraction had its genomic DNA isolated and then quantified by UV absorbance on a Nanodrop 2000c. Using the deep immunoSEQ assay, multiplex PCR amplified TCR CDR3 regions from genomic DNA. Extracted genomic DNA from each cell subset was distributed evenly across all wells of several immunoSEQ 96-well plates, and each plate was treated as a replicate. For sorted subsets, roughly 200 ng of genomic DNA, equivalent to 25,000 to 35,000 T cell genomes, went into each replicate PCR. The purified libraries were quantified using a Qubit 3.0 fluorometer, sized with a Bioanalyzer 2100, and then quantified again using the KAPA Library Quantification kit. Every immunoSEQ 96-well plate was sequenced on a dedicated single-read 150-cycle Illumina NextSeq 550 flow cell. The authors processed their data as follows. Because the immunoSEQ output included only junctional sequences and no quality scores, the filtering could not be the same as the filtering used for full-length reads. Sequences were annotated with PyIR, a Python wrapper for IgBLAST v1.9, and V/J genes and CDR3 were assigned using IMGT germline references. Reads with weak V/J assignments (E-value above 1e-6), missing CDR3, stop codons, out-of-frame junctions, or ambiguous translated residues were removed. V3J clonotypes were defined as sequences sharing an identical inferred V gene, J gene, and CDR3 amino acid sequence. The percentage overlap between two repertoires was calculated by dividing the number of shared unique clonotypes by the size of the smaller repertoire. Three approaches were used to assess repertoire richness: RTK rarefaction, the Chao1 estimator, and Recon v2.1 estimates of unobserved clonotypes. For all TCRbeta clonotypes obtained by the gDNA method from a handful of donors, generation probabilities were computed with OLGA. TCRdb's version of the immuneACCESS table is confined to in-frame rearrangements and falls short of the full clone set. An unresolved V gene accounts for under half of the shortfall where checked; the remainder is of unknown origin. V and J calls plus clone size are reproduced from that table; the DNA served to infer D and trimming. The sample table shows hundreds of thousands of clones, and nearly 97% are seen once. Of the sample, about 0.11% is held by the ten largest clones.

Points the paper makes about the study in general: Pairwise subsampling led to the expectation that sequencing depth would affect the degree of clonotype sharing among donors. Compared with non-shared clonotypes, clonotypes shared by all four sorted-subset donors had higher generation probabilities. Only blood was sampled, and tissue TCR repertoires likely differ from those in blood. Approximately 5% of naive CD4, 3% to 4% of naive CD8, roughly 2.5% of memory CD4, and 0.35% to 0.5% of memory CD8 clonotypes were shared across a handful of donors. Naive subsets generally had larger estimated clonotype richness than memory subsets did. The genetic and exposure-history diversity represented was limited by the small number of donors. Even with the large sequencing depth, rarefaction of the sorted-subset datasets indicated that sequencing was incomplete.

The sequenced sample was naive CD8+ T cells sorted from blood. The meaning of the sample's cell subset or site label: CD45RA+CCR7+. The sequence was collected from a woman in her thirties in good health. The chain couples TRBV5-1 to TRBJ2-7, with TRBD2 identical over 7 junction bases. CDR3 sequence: CASSLYVGGLGYEQYF. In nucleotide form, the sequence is TGCGCCAGCAGCTTGTATGTGGGAGGGTTAGGCTACGAGCAGTACTTC.